The T cell receptor (beta chain) described here comes from a study of cytotoxic CD8 clonotypes in ibrutinib-treated CLL (dated by TCRdb to the early 2020s). Study-level background: The cohort had about ten relapsed/refractory and roughly 15 treatment-naive patients; 17 to 18 were IGHV unmutated. Partial responses were observed in roughly 25 patients and complete responses in 2; after a median follow-up of about 69 months, remission was maintained in 14 patients and progression was observed in approximately 12. Samples at response were collected after a median of about 11 months of treatment, with a range of about 6 to 40 months. On average, each sample yielded 250,000 to 300,000 productive templates and about 94,000 productive rearrangements. Of the 70 to 90 people in the trial, approximately 26 had longitudinal samples available. Cryopreserved peripheral blood mononuclear cells were collected before treatment, at response, and at either disease progression or sustained remission. Patients were still on ibrutinib when every remission and progressive disease sample was collected.

The goal of deep resolution MiSeq sequencing was a depth between 1 in 1 million and 1 in 200,000 T cells, and coverage averaged 10x per clonotype. TCR beta libraries were generated with the immunoSEQ hsTCRB Kit. As for how the authors treated the data: Data were analyzed with ImmunoSEQ Data Assistant and ImmunoSEQ Analyzer, with V, D and J genes assigned per IMGT definitions. Clonality, which ranges from 0 to 1, was calculated by subtracting the normalized Shannon entropy of productive rearrangement frequencies from one. Public clonotype analysis was restricted to overrepresented clonotypes comprising at least 0.05% of each patient's repertoire. Repertoires from some 14 age-matched healthy donors in immuneACCESS were used as clonality controls. The table comes from immuneACCESS by way of TCRdb, which keeps in-frame sequences with V and J called. Part of the clones is missing from these tables; in studies checked, under half for an unresolved V gene and the rest for unknown reasons. That table is the source of V, J and clone size, and D and trimming were worked out from the DNA. The sample yields some 200,000 clones; just under 80% were counted once. The biggest ten clones account for roughly 10% of the sample.

This specimen's time point label, per the study, means: about twelve months on ibrutinib. For TCR beta library preparation, about 2 micrograms of genomic DNA were isolated from cryopreserved PBMCs. Longitudinal blood samples from CLL patients receiving ibrutinib monotherapy were subjected to high-throughput TCR beta sequencing. The patients took part in an open-label, single-center phase 2 trial of ibrutinib monotherapy. Per the germline V gene, SGHNT is the CDR1 and YENEEA is the CDR2. The CDR3 runs 14 amino acids, cysteine and phenylalanine included. Only the CDR3 DNA is retained, 42 bases long and in frame from the first base. V and J are truncated by 4 bases and 2 bases respectively, leaving an intervening sequence of 9 bases. Notes on this clone: Its antigen specificity is not known. Base qualities are not at hand, and no much larger clone is one base apart.

Overall results and qualifications from the work: An increase in clonality was observed at ibrutinib response, with clonality remaining stable during sustained remission and falling back toward baseline at progression. Sampling times were not matched between sustained-remission and progressing patients, and lymph node repertoires were not studied. Public clonotypes were rare and either shrank or stayed stable during treatment, and the rise in clonality at ibrutinib response reflected expansion of private clonotypes. Baseline clonality was found to be higher than that of age-matched healthy donors and was strongly correlated with circulating CD8+ T-cell counts.

The chain is encoded by TRBV11-3 joined to TRBJ2-1; the D gene is perhaps TRBD1 or TRBD2, each of them matching over 5 bases. The sample here was PBMCs, taken after 12 months of ibrutinib treatment. This sequence originates from a human donor with chronic lymphocytic leukemia. The sequence in DNA is TGTGCCAGCAGCTCCGAGGGGACCTACAATGAGCAGTTCTTC. The resulting protein is CASSSEGTYNEQFF.